Listed here are 2 T cell receptor beta chains from one sample, sequenced in a study of cytomegalovirus exposure and HLA in healthy donors. Primers included in the PCR were 60 Vbeta and 13 Jbeta primers. The repertoire was sequenced with immunoSEQ multiplex PCR; TCRdb's copy has only in-frame clones and lacks some. The table has 85,000 to 100,000 clones, more than 55% seen once. The specimen was PBMCs. The source is a human donor in good health.

This clone showed up just a few times. The chain links TRBV10-3 to TRBJ1-1; 7 positions agree with TRBD1. Trimming removed 3 bases from V and 3 bases from J; junction bases left unmatched: 7. Germline V CDR1 and CDR2: ENHRY, SYGVKD. The CDR3 has 15 amino acids. This chain's CDR3 is CAISDPGGRDTEAFF. The CDR3 coding sequence is TGTGCCATCAGTGACCCAGGGGGAAGGGACACTGAAGCTTTCTTT.

In this sample, this clone turned up a few times. The rearrangement joins TRBV6-4 to TRBJ1-2; possibly TRBD1 for D (6 bases). Between the trimmed V and J ends, which lost 0 bases and 7 bases, there was a span of 12 bases. The CDR3 spans 14 residues. Germline V gene lookup returns CDR1 MRHNA and CDR2 SNTAGT. CDR3 bases: TGTGCCAGCAGTGACTCCCTGGACAGTGCTGGCTACACCTTC. This sequence encodes CASSDSLDSAGYTF.